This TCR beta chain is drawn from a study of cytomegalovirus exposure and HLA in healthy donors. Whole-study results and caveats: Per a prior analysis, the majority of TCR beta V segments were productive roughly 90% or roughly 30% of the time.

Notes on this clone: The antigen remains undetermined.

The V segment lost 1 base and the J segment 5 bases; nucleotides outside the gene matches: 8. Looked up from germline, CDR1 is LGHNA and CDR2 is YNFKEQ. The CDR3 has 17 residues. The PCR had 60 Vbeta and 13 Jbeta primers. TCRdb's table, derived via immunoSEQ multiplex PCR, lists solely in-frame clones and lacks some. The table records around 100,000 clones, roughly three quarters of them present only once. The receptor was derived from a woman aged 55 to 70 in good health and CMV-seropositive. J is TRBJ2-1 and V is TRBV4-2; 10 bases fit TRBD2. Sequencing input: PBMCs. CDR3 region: CASSQAGLAEAHNEQFF. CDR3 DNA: TGTGCCAGCAGCCAAGCCGGACTAGCGGAAGCCCACAATGAGCAGTTCTTC.